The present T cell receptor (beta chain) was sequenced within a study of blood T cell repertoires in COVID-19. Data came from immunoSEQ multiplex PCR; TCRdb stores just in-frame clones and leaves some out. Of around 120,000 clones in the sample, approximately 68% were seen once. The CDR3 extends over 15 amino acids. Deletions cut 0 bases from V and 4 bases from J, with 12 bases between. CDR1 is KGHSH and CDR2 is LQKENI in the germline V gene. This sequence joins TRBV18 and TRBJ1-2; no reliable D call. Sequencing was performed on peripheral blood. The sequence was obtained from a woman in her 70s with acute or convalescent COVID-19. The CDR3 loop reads CASSPPLTGIYGYTF. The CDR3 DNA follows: TGTGCCAGCTCACCACCCCTTACGGGGATCTATGGCTACACCTTC.